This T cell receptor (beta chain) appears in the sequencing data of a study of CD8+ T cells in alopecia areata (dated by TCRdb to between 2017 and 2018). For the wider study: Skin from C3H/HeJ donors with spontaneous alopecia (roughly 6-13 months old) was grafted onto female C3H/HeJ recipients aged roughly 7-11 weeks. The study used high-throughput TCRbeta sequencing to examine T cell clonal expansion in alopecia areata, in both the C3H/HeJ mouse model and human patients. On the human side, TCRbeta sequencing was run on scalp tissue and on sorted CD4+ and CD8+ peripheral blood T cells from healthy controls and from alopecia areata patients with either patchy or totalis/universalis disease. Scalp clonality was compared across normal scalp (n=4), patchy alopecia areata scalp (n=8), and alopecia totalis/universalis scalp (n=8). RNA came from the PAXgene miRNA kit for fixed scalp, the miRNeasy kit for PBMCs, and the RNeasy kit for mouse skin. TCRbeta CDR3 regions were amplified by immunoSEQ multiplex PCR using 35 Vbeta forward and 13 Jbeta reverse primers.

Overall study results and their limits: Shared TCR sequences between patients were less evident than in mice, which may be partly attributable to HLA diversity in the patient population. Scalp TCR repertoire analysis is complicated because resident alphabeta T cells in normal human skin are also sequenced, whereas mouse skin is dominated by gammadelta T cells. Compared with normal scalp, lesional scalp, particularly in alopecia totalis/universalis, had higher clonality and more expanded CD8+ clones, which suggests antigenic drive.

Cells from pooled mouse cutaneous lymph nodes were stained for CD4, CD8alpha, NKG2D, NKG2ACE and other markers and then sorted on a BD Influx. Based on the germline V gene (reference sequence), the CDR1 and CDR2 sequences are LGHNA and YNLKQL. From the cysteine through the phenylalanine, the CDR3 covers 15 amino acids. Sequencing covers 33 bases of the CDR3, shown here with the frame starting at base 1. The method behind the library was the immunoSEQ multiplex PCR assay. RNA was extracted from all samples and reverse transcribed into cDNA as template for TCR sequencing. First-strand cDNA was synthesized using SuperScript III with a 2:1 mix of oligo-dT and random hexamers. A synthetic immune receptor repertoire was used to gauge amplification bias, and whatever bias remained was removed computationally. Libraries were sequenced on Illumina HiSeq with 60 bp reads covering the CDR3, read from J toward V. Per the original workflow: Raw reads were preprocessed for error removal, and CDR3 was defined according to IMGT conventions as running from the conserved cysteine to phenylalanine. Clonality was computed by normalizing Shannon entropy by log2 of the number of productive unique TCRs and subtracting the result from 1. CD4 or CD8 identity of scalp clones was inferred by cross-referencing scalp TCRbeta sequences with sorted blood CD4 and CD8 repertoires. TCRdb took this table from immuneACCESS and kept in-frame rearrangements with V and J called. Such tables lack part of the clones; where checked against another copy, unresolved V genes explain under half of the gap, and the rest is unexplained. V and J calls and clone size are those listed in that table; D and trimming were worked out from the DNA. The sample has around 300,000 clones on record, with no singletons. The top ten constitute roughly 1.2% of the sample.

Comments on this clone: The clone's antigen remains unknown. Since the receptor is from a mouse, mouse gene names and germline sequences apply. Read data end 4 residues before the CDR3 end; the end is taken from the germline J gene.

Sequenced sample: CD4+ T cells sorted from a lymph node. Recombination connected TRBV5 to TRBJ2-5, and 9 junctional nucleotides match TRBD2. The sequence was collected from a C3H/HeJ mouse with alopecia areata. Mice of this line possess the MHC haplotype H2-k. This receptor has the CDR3 CASSQAGGVGDTQYF. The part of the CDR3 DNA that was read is TGTGCCAGCAGCCAAGCTGGGGGGGTGGGGGAC.